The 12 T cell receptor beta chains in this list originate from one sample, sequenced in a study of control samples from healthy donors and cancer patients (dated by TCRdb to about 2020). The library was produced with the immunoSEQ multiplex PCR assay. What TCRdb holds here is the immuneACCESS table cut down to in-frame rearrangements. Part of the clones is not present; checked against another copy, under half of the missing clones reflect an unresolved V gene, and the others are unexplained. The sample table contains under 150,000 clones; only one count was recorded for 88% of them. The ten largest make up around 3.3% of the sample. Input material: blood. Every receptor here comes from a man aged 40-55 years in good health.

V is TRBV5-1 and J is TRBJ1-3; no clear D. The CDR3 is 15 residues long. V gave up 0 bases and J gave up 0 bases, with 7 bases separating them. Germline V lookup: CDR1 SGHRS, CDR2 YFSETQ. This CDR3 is CASSLEVNSGNTIYF. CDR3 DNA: TGCGCCAGCAGCTTGGAAGTGAACTCTGGAAACACCATATATTTT.

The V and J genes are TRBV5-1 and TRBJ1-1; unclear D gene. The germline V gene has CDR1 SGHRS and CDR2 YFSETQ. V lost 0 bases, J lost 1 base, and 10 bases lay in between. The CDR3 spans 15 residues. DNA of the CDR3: TGCGCCAGCAGCTTGGGGTTGAATCAGAACACTGAAGCTTTCTTT. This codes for CASSLGLNQNTEAFF.

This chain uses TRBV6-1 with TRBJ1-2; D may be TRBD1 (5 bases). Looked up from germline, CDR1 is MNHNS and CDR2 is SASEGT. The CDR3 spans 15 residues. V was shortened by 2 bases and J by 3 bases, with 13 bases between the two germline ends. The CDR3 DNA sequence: TGTGCCAGCAGTGAACCGGCAGGGACGTACTATGGCTACACCTTC. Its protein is CASSEPAGTYYGYTF.

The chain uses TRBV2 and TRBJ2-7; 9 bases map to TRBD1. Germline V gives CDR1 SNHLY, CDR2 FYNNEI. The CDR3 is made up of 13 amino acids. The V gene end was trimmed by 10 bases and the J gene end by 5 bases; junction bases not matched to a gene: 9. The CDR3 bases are TGTGCCACCGGGGGACAGGGAGGAGACGAGCAGTACTTC. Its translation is CATGGQGGDEQYF.

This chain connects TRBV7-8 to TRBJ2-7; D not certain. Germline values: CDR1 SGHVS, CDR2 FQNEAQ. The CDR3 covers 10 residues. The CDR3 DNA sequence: TGTGCATCTGGTTCCTACGAGCAGTACTTC. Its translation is CASGSYEQYF.

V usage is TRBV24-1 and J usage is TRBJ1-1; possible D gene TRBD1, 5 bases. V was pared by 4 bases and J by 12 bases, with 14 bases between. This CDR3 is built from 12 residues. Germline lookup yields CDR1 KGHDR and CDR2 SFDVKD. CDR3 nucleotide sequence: TGTGCCACCAGTGACCCTGGGGCAGGGACTTTCTTT. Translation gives CATSDPGAGTFF.

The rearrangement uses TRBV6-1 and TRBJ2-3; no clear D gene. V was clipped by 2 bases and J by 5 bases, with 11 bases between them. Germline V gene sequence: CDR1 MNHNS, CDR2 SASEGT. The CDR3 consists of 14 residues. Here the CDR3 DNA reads TGTGCCAGCAGTGAATTAGGGATTAAAGATACGCAGTATTTT. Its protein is CASSELGIKDTQYF.

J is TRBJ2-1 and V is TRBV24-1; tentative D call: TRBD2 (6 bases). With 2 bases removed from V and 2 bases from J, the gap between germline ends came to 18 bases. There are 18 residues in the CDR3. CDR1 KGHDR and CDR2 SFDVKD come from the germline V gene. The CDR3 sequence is CATSDWVEGQNAYNEQFF. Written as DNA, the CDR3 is TGTGCCACCAGTGATTGGGTGGAGGGGCAGAACGCCTACAATGAGCAGTTCTTC.

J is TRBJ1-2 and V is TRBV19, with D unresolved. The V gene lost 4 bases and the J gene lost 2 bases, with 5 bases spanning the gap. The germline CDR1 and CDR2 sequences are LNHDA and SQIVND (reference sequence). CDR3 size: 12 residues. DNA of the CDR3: TGTGCCAGTAGTAATCCCAACTATGGCTACACCTTC. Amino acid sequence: CASSNPNYGYTF.

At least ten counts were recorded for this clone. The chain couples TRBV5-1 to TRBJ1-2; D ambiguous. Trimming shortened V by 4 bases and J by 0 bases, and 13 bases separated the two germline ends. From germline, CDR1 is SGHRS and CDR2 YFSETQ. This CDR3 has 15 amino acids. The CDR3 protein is CASSPASISNYGYTF. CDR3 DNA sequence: TGCGCCAGCAGCCCAGCCTCCATTTCTAACTATGGCTACACCTTC.

The CDR3 coding sequence is TGTGCCAGCAGCTTGGGTCTCTTATCCGGGACCAGCACAGATACGCAGTATTTT. Its protein product is CASSLGLLSGTSTDTQYF. The rearrangement uses TRBV5-6 and TRBJ2-3; perhaps D is TRBD1 or TRBD2 (5 bases each). The CDR3 contains 18 residues. Trimming stripped 0 bases from V and 0 bases from J, with 17 bases between. Germline V gene sequence: CDR1 SGHDT, CDR2 YYEEEE.

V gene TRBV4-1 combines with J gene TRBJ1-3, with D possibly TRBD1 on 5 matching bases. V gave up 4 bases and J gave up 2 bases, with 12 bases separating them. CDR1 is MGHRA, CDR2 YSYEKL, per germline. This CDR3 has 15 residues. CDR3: CASSPQLGAGNTIYF. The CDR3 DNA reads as TGCGCCAGCAGCCCCCAGCTGGGGGCTGGAAACACCATATATTTT.